This T cell receptor beta chain was profiled in a study of T cells in Graves' hyperthyroidism and ophthalmopathy (dated by TCRdb to about 2019). In the study overall: Peripheral blood was sampled at the time of initial diagnosis, prior to any treatment. To identify TCR V-J signatures that set the groups apart, the researchers used a discovery cohort of more than 95 patients, made up of 43 with Graves' ophthalmopathy and around 58 with stable Graves' hyperthyroidism. Prospective prediction of ophthalmopathy was tested in an independent validation cohort consisting of 18 to 20 hyperthyroidism patients and more than 15 patients who later progressed to ophthalmopathy. The 90 to 100 discovery patients were randomly split 7:3 into training and test sets. In several Graves' hyperthyroidism patients, the study also compared T-cell repertoires from thyroid tissue with T-cell repertoires from blood. Following sampling, methimazole starting at 30 mg daily was given to hyperthyroidism patients, and high-dose intravenous methylprednisolone was given to ophthalmopathy patients. TCR Vbeta CDR3 sequencing of 135 peripheral blood samples (more than 40 ophthalmopathy, 70 to 85 hyperthyroidism and 17 progressor patients) is reported in the paper.

Worth noting for this clonotype: Its recognized antigen is unknown. Per-nucleotide qualities are absent, and no much larger clonotype sits a single base away.

V sheds 3 bases and J sheds 1 base, leaving 4 bases between their ends. The CDR3 holds 12 amino acids from the cysteine to the phenylalanine. Kept here is only the CDR3 DNA, which spans 36 bases and is read in frame from base 1. The CDR1 and CDR2 encoded by the germline V gene are ENHRY and SYGVKD. The TCR beta CDR3 regions were amplified from RNA transcripts. The first round of RT-PCR for the TCR CDR3 was performed with the HTBI primer set and the Qiagen OneStep RT-PCR kit. Libraries were constructed in a second round of multiplex PCR, after which size selection and purification were performed. The libraries were sequenced on an Illumina HiSeq2000 using paired-end 100 bp reads. As for how the authors treated the data: Raw data were processed with SOAPnuke, discarding reads with adapters, uncalled bases, mean Phred below 15, or no exact constant-primer or identifier match. COPE v1.2.5 was used to merge the high-quality paired reads, and each unique nucleotide sequence was defined as a clonotype. MiTCR v1.1 was used to align clonotypes to the IMGT TRBV, TRBD and TRBJ reference segments. The analysis was restricted to V-J combinations with a frequency above 0.0001, which together covered roughly 99% of the repertoires. A TCS score was defined as the ratio of F50 (clonal expansion) to E x V (chaos), with BLOSUM62-based TCRdist applied between CDR3 peptides within each V-J. Welch's t-statistics and random forest reduced roughly 530 V-J features to 13, which were used in a naive Bayes classifier (R e1071). Thyroid-blood repertoire similarity was quantified with the Morisita-Horn index. TCRdb handled the public reads itself, with Q25 trimming in fastp and clone calling in MiXCR, and kept productive beta chains. Under each unique CDR3 protein, matching rows form one entry showing the most common genes and DNA. Here the V and J calls rest on TCRdb's processing, not on the authors' analysis. This sample holds 640,000 or so distinct CDR3 sequences; 14% to 15% were observed only once. The ten largest clonotypes hold 3.5% to 4.5% of the sample.

Ophthalmopathy patients had moderately to severely active disease, Clinical Activity Score of at least 3, NOSPECS grade of at least 4, and duration under 3 months. Exclusion was applied to patients with uncontrolled infections, other autoimmune diseases, pregnancy or lactation. Diagnoses were based on clinical symptoms, serum thyroxine and TRAb, thyroid ultrasound and orbital computed tomography. PBMCs were isolated from more than 8 ml of fresh peripheral blood by Ficoll-Paque density gradient centrifugation. Total RNA was extracted using Trizol reagent, and RNA quality was assessed on an Agilent 2100 Bioanalyzer. Results the study describes overall, beyond this receptor: Most expanded thyroid clonotypes (frequency above 0.001) were also detected in blood, a finding suggesting that blood repertoires may reflect thyroid immune responses. A model built on a 13 V-J signature distinguished ophthalmopathy from stable hyperthyroidism, reaching 85% to 90% sensitivity and around 81% specificity in cross-validation and 80%/75% in testing. Sample size was not statistically predetermined, and investigators were not blinded to group allocation. In validation, progression to ophthalmopathy was predicted by the model with 65% to 71% sensitivity and around 76% specificity, a median of approximately 6.5 months before onset.

The sample was blood. In this chain, TRBV10-3 is recombined with TRBJ2-7; no D gene is confidently identified. This receptor was identified in a woman aged 40-49 years with Graves' ophthalmopathy. The DNA sequence is TGTGCCATCAGTGACGGTTCCTACGAGCAGTACTTC. It specifies CAISDGSYEQYF.